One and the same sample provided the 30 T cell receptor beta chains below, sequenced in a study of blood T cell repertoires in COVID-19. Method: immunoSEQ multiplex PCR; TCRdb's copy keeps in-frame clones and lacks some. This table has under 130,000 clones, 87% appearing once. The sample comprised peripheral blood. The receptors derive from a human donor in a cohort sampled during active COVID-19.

CDR3 protein: CASSQDRAGVATNEKLFF. The CDR3 DNA reads as TGTGCCAGCAGCCAAGATAGGGCAGGGGTTGCAACTAATGAAAAACTGTTTTTT. This sequence joins TRBV3-1 (or the pseudogene TRBV3-2) and TRBJ1-4; possibly TRBD1 for D (6 bases). This CDR3 spans 18 amino acids. Germline V gene lookup returns CDR1 LGHDT and CDR2 YNNKEL (reference sequence). Trimming pared 0 bases from V and 0 bases from J, leaving 14 bases between.

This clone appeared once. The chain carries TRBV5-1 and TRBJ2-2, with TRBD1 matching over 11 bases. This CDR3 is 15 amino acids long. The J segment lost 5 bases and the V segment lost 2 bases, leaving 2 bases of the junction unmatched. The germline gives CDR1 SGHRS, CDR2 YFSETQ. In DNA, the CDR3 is TGCGCCAGCAGCTTTGGACAGGGGGCGACCGGGGAGCTGTTTTTT. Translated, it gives CASSFGQGATGELFF.

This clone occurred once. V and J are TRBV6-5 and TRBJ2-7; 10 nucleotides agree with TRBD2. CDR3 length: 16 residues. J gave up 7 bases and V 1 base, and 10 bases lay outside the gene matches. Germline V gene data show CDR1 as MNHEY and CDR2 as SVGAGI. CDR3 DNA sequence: TGTGCCAGCAGTTACTACCAAGCGGGAGGGCCGGGGGAGCAGTACTTC. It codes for CASSYYQAGGPGEQYF.

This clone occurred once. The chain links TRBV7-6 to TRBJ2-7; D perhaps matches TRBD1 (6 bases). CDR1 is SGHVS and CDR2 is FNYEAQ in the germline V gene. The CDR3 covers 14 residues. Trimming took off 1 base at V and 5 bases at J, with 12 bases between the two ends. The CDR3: CASSLVIRGHEQYF. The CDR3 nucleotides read TGTGCCAGCAGCTTAGTAATCAGGGGCCACGAGCAGTACTTC.

The chain's CDR3 is CASTRATNEKLFF. In nucleotides, the CDR3 is TGCGCCAGCACCCGGGCAACTAATGAAAAACTGTTTTTT. The chain joins TRBV4-1 to TRBJ1-4; D is unclear. The CDR3 consists of 13 residues. Germline CDR1 reads MGHRA; CDR2 reads YSYEKL. V was clipped by 7 bases and J by 0 bases, with 6 bases between them.

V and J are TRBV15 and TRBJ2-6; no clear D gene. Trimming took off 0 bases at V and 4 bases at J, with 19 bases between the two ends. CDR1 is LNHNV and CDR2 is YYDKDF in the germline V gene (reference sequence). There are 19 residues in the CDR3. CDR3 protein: CATSRDPMSPSQGANVLTF. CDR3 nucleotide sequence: TGTGCCACCAGCAGAGATCCAATGAGTCCCTCCCAAGGGGCCAACGTCCTGACTTTC.

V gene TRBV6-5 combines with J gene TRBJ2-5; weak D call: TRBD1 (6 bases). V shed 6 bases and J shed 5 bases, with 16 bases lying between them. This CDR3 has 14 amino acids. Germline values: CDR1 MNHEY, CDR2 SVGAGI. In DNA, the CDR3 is TGTGCCAGCAGAAATAAACAGGGTTGGGAGACCCAGTACTTC. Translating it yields CASRNKQGWETQYF.

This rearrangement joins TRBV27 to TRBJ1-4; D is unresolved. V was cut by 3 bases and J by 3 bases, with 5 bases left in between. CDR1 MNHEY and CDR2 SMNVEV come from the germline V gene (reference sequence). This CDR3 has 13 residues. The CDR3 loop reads CASSFSSNEKLFF. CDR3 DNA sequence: TGTGCCAGCAGTTTCAGTTCTAATGAAAAACTGTTTTTT.

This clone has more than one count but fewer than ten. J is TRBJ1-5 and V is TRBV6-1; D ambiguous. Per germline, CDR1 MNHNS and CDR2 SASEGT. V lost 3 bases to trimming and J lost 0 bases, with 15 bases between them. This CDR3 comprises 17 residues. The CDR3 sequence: CASSDGFGGYSNQPQHF. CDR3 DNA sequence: TGTGCCAGCAGTGACGGGTTCGGCGGGTATAGCAATCAGCCCCAGCATTTT.

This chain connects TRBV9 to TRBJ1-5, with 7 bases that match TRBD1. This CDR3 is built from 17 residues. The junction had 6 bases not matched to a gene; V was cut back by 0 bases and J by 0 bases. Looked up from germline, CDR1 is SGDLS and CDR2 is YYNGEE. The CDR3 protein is CASSVGSTGDSNQPQHF. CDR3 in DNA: TGTGCCAGCAGCGTAGGGAGCACAGGGGATAGCAATCAGCCCCAGCATTTT.

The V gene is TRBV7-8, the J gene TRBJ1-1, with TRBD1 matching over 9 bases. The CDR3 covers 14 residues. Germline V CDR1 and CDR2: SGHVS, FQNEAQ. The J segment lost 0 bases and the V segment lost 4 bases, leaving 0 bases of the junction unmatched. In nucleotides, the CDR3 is TGTGCCAGCAGCTGGACAGGGGTGAACACTGAAGCTTTCTTT. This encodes CASSWTGVNTEAFF. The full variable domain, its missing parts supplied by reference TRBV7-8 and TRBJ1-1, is GAGVSQSPRYKVAKRGQDVALRCDPISGHVSLFWYQQALGQGPEFLTYFQNEAQLDKSGLPSDRFFAERPEGSVSTLKIQRTQQEDSAVYLCASSWTGVNTEAFFGQGTRLTVV.

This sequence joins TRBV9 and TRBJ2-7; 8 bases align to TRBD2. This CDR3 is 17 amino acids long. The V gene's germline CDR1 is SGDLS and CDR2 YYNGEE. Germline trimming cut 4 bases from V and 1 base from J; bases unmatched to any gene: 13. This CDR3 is CASSPRETLAGSYEQYF. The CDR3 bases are TGTGCCAGCAGCCCACGGGAGACTCTAGCGGGTTCCTACGAGCAGTACTTC.

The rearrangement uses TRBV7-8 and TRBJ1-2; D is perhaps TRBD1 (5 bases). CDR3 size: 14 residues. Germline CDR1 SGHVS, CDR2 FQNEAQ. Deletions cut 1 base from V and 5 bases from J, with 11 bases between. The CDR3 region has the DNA TGTGCCAGCAGCTTAGACAGGTACCAATATGGCTACACCTTC. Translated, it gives CASSLDRYQYGYTF.

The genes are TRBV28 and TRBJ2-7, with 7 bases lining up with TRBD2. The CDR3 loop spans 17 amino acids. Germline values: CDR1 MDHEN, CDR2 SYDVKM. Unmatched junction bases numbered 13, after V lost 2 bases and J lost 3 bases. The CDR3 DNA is TGTGCCAGCAGTTTAGAAGATCTGGGGGGGAGTTTCTACGAGCAGTACTTC. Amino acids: CASSLEDLGGSFYEQYF. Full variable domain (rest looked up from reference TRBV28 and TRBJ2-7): DVKVTQSSRYLVKRTGEKVFLECVQDMDHENMFWYRQDPGLGLRLIYFSYDVKMKEKGDIPEGYSVSREKKERFSLILESASTNQTSMYLCASSLEDLGGSFYEQYFGPGTRLTVT.

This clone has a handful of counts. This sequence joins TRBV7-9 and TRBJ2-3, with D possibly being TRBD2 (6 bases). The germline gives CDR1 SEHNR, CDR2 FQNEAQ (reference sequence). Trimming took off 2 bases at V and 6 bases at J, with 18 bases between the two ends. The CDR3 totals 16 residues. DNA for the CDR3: TGTGCCAGCAGCTTAAACCTCGGCGGGGCGGTGGATACGCAGTATTTT. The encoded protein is CASSLNLGGAVDTQYF.

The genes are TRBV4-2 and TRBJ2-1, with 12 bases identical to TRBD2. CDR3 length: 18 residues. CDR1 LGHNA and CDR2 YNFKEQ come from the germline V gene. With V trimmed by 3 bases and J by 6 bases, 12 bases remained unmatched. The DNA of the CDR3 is TGTGCCAGCAGCCACGTAATTCGCGGACTAGCGGGGCTCAATGAGCAGTTCTTC. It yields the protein CASSHVIRGLAGLNEQFF.

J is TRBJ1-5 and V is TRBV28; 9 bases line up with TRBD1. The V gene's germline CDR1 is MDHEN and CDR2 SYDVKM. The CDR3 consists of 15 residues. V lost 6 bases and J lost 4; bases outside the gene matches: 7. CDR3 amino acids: CASRQQGAGNQPQHF. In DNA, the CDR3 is TGTGCCAGCAGACAACAGGGGGCTGGGAATCAGCCCCAGCATTTT.

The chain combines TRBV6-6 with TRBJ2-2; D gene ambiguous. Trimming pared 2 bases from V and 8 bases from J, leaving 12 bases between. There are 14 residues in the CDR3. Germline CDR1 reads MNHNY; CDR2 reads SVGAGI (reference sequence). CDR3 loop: CASSYGRPGGELFF. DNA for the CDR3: TGTGCCAGCAGTTACGGCAGGCCTGGAGGGGAGCTGTTTTTT.

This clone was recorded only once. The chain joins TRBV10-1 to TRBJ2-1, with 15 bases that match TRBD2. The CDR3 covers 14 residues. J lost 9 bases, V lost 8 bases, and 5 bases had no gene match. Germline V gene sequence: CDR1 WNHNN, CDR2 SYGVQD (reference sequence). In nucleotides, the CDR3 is TGCGCCAGCGGGGGACTAGCGGGGGGCGGTGAGCAGTTCTTC. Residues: CASGGLAGGGEQFF.

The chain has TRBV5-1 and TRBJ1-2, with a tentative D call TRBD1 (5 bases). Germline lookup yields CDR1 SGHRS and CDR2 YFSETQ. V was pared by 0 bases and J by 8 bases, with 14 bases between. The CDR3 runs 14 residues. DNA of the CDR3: TGCGCCAGCAGCTTGGGCGGGGGTTATAAGGGCTACACCTTC. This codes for CASSLGGGYKGYTF.

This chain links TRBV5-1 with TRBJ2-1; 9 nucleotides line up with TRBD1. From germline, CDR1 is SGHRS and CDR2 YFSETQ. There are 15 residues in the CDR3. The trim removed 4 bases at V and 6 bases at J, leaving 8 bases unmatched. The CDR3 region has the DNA TGCGCCAGCAGCCTTGGACAGGGGAGCGCCAATGAGCAGTTCTTC. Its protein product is CASSLGQGSANEQFF.

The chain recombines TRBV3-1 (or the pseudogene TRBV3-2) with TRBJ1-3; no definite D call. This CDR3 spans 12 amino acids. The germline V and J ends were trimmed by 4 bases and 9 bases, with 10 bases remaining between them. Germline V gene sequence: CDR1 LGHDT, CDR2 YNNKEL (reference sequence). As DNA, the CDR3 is TGTGCCAGCAGCCTAGCCCAGTCCACCATATATTTT. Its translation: CASSLAQSTIYF.

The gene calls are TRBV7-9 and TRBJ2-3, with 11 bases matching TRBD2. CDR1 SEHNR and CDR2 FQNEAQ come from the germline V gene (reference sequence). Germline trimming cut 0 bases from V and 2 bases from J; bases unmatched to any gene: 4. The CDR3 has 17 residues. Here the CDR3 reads CASSLALAGGDTDTQYF. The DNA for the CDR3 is TGTGCCAGCAGCTTAGCCCTAGCGGGAGGCGACACAGATACGCAGTATTTT.

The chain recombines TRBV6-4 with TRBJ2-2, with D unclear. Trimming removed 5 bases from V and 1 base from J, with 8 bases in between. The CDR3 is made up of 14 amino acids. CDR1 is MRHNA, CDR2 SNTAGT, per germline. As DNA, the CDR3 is TGTGCCAGCAGTTTGTCCCGGAACACCGGGGAGCTGTTTTTT. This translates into CASSLSRNTGELFF.

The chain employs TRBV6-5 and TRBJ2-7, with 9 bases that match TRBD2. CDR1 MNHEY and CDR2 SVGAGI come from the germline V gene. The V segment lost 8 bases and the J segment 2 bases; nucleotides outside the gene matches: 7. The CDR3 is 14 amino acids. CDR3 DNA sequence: TGTGCCAGCGGCGCTAGCGGGACTACCTACGAGCAGTACTTC. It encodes CASGASGTTYEQYF.

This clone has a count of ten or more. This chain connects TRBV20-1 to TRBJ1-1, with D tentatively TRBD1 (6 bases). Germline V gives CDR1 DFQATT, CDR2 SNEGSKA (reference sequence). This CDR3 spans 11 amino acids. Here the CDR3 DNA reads TGCAGGGTGACAGGTAACACTGAAGCTTTCTTT. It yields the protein CRVTGNTEAFF.

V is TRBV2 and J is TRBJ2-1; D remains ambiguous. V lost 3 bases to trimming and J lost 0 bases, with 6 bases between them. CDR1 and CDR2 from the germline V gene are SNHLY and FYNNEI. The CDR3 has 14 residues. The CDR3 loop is CASSDSSSYNEQFF. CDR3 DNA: TGTGCCAGCAGTGACTCGAGCTCCTACAATGAGCAGTTCTTC.

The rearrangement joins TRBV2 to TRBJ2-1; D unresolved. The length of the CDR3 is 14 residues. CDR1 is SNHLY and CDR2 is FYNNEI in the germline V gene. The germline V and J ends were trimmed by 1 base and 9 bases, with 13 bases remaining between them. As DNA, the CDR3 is TGTGCCAGCAGTGAAGTAGTTAGCACGCGTGAGCAGTTCTTC. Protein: CASSEVVSTREQFF.

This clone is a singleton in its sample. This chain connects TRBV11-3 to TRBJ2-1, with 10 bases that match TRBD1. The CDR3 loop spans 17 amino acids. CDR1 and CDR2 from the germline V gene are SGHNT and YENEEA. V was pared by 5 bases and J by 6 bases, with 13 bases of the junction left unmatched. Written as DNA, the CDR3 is TGTGCCAGCAGCGAACCACCGGGACAGGGGTTCAGCAATGAGCAGTTCTTC. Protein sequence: CASSEPPGQGFSNEQFF.

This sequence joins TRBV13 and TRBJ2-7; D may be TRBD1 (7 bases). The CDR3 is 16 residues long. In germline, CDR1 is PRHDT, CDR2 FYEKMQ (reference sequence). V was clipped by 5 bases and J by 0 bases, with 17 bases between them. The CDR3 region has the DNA TGTGCCAGCAGCCCCGGAGGGACAGTAATCTCCTACGAGCAGTACTTC. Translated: CASSPGGTVISYEQYF. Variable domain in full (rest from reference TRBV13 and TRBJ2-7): AAGVIQSPRHLIKEKRETATLKCYPIPRHDTVYWYQQGPGQDPQFLISFYEKMQSDKGSIPDRFSAQQFSDYHSELNMSSLELGDSALYFCASSPGGTVISYEQYFGPGTRLTVT.